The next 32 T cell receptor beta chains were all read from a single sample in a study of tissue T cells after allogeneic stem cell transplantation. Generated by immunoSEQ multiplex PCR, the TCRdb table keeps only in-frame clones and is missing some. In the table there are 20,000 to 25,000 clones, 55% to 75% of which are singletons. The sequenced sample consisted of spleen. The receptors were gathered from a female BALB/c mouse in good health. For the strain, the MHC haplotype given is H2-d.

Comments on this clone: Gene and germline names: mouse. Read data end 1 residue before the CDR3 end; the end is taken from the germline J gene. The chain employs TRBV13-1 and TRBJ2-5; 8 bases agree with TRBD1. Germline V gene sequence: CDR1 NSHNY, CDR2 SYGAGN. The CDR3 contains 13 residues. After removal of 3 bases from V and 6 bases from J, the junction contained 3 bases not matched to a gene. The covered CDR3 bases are TGTGCCAGCAGTGCTCACAGGGGGGACACCCAGTAC. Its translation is CASSAHRGDTQY. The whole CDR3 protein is CASSAHRGDTQYF.

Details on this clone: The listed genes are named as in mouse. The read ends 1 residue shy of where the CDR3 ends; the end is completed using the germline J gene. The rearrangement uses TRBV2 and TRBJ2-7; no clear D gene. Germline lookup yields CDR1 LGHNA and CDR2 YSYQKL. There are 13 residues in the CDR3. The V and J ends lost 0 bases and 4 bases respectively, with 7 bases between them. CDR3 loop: CASSQDSRYEQYF. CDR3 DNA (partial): TGTGCCAGCAGCCAAGATAGCAGATATGAACAGTAC.

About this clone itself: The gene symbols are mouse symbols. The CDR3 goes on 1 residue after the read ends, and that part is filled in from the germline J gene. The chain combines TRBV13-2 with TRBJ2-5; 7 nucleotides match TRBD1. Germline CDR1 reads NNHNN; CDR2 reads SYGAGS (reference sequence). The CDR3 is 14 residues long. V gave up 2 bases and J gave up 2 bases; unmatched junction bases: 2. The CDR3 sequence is CASGEPGGQDTQYF. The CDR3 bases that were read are TGTGCCAGCGGTGAACCAGGGGGCCAAGACACCCAGTAC.

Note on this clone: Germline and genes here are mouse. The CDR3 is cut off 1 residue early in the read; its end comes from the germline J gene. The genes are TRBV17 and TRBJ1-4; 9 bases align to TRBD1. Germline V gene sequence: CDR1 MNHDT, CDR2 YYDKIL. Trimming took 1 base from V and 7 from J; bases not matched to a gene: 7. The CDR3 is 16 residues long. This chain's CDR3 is CASSRVRDREAERLFF. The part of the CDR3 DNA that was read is TGTGCTAGCAGTAGAGTCCGGGACAGGGAGGCCGAAAGATTATTT.

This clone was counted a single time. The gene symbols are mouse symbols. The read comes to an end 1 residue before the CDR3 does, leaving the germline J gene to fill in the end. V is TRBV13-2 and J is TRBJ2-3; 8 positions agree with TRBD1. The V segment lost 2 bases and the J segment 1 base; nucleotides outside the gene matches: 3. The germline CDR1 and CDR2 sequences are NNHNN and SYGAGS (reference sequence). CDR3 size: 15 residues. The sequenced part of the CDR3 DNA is TGTGCCAGCGGTGAAGACAGGGGTGGTGCAGAAACGCTGTAT. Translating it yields CASGEDRGGAETLY. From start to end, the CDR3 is CASGEDRGGAETLYF.

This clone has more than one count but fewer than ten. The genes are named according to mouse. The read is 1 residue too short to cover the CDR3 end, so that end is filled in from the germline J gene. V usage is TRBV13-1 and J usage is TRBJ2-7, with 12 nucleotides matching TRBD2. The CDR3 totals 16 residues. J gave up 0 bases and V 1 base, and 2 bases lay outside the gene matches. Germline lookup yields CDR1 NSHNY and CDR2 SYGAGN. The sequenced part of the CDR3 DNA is TGTGCCAGCAGTGATCCGGGACTGGGGGGCTCCTATGAACAGTAC. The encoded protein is CASSDPGLGGSYEQY. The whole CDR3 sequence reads CASSDPGLGGSYEQYF.

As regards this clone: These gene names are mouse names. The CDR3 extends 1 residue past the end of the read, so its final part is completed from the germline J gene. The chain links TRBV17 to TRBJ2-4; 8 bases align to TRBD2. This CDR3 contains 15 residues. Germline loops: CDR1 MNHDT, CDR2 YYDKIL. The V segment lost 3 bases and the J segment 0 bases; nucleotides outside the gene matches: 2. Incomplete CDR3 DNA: TGTGCTAGCAGTAGTTGGGGGGGTAGTCAAAACACCTTGTAC. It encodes CASSSWGGSQNTLY. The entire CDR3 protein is CASSSWGGSQNTLYF.

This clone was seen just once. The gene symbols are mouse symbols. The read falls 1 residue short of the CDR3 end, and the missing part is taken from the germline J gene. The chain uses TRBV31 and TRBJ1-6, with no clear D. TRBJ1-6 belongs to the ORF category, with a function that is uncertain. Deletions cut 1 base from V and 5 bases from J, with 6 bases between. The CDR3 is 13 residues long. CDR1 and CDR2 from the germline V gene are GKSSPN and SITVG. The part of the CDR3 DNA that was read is TGTGCCTGGAGTCCACTCCATAATTCGCCCCTCTAC. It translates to CAWSPLHNSPLY. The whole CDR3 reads CAWSPLHNSPLYF.

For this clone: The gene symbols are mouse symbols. This CDR3 is CASSDAGTGWEQYF. The sequenced part of the CDR3 DNA is TGTGCCAGCAGTGATGCCGGGACAGGGTGGGAACAGTAC. The chain links TRBV13-1 to TRBJ2-7, with TRBD1 matching over 9 bases. The CDR3 end is not reached by the read, which stops 1 residue before it; the germline J gene fills it in. The CDR3 sequence is 14 residues long. In germline, CDR1 is NSHNY, CDR2 SYGAGN. The ends lost 0 bases at V and 7 bases at J; junction bases unmatched: 5.

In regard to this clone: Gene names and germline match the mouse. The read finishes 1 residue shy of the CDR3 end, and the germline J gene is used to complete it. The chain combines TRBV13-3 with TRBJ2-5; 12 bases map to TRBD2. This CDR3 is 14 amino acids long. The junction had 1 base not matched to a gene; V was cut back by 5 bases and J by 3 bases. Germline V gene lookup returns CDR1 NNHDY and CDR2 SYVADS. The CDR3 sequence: CASRTGGAQDTQYF. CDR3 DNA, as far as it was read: TGTGCCAGCAGGACTGGGGGGGCGCAAGACACCCAGTAC.

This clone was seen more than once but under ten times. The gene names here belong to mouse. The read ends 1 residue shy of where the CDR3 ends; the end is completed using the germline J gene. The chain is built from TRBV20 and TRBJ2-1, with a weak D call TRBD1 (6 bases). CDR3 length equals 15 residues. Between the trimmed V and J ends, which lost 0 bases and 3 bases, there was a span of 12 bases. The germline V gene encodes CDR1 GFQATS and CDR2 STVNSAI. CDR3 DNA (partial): TGTGGTGCTAGGGAAGGGACAACAACCTATGCTGAGCAGTTC. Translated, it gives CGAREGTTTYAEQF. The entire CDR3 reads CGAREGTTTYAEQFF.

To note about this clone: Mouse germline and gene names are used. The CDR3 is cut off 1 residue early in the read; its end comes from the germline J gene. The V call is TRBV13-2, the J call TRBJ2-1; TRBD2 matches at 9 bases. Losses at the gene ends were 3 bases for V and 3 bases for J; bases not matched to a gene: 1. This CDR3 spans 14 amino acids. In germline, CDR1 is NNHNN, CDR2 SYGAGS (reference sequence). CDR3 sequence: CASGAGGGYAEQFF. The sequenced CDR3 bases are TGTGCCAGCGGTGCTGGGGGGGGCTATGCTGAGCAGTTC.

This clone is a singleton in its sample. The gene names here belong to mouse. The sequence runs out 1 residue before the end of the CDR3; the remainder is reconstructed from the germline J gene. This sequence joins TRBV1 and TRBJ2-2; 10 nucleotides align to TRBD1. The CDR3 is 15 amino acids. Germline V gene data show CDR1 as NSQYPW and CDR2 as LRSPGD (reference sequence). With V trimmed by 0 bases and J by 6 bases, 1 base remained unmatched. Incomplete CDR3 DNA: TGCACCTGCAGTGCAGAGGGACAGGGGCCCGGGCAGCTCTAC. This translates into CTCSAEGQGPGQLY. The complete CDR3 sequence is CTCSAEGQGPGQLYF.

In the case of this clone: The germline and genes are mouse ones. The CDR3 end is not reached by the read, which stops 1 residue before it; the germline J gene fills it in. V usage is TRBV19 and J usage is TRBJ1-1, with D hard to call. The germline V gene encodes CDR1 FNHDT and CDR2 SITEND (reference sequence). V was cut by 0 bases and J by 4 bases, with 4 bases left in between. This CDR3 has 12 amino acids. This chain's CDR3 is CASSIDSTEVFF. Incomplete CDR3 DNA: TGTGCCAGCAGTATAGACAGCACAGAAGTCTTC. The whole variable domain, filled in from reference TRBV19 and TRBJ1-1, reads GGIITQTPKFLIGQEGQKLTLKCQQNFNHDTMYWYRQDSGKGLRLIYYSITENDLQKGDLSEGYDASREKKSSFSLTVTSAQKNEMAVFLCASSIDSTEVFFGKGTRLTVV.

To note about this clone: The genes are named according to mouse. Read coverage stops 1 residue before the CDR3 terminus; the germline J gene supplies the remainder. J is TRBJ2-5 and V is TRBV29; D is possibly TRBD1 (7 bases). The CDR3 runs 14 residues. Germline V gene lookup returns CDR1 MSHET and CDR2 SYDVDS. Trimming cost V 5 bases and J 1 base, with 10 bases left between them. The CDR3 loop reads CASSTRGDQDTQYF. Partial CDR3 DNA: TGTGCTAGCAGTACCAGGGGGGACCAAGACACCCAGTAC. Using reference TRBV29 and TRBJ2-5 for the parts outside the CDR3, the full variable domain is DMKVTQMPRYLIKRMGENVLLECGQDMSHETMYWYRQDPGLGLQLIYISYDVDSNSEGDIPKGYRVSRKKREHFSLILDSAKTNQTSVYFCASSTRGDQDTQYFGPGTRLLVL.

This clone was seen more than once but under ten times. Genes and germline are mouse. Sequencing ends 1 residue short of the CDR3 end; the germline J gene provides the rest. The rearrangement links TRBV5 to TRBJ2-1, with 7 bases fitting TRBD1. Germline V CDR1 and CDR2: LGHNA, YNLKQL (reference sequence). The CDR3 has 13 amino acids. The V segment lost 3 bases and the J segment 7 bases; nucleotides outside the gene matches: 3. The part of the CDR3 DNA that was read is TGTGCCAGCAGCCAGACAGGGAGGGCTGAGCAGTTC. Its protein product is CASSQTGRAEQF. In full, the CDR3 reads CASSQTGRAEQFF.

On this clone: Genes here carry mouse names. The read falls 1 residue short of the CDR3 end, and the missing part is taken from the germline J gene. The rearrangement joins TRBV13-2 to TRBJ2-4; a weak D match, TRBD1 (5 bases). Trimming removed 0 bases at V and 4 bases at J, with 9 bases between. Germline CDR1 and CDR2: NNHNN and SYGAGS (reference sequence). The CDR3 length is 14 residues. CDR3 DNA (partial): TGTGCCAGCGGTGATGCACCAGGGAAAAACACCTTGTAC. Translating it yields CASGDAPGKNTLY. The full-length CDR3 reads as CASGDAPGKNTLYF.

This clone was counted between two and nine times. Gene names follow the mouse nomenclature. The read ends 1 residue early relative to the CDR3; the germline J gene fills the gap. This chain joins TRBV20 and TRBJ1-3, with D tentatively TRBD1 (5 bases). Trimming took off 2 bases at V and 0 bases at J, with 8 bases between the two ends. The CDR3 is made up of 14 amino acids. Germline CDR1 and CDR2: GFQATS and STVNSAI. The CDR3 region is CGARSDSSGNTLYF. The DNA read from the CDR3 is TGTGGTGCTAGGTCCGACAGTTCTGGAAATACGCTCTAT. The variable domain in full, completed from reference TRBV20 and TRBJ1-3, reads GALVYQYPRRTICKSGTSMRMECQAVGFQATSVAWYRQSPQKTFELIALSTVNSAIKYEQNFTQEKFPISHPNLSFSSMTVLNAYLEDRGLYLCGARSDSSGNTLYFGEGSRLIVV.

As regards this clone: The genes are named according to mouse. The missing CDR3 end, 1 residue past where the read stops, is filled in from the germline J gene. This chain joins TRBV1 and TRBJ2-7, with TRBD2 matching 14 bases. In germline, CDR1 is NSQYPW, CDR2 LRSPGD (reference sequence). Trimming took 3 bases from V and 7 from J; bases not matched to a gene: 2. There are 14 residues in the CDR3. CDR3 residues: CTCSAGLGGREQYF. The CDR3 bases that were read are TGCACCTGCAGTGCGGGACTGGGGGGGCGAGAACAGTAC.

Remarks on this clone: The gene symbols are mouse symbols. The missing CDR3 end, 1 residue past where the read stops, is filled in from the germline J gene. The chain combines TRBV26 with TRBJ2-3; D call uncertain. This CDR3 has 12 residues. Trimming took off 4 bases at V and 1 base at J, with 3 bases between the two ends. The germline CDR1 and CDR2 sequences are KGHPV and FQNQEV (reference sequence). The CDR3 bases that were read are TGTGCCAGCAGTCAGGGTGCAGAAACGCTGTAT. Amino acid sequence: CASSQGAETLY. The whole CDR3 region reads CASSQGAETLYF.

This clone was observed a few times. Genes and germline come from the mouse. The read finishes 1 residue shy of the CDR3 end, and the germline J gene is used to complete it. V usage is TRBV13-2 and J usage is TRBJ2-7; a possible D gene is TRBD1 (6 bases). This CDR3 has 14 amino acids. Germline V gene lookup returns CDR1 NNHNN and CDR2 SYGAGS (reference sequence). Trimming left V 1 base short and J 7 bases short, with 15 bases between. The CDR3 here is CASGDRQGKREQYF. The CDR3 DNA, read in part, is TGTGCCAGCGGTGATAGGCAGGGGAAGCGGGAACAGTAC.

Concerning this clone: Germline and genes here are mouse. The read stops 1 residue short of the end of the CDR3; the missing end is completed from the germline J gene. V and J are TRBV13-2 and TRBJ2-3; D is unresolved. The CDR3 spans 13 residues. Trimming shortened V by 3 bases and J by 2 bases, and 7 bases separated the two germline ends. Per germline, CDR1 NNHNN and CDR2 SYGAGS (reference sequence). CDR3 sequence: CASGAVNAETLYF. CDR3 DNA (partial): TGTGCCAGCGGTGCTGTTAATGCAGAAACGCTGTAT.

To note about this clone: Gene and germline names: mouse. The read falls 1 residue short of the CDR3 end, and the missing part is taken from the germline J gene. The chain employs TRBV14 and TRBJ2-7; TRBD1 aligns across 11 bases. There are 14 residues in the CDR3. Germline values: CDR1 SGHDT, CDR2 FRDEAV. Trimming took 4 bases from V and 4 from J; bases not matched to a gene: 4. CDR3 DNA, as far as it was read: TGTGCCAGCAGTCCCGGGACAGGGGGGTATGAACAGTAC. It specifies CASSPGTGGYEQY. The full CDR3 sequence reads CASSPGTGGYEQYF.

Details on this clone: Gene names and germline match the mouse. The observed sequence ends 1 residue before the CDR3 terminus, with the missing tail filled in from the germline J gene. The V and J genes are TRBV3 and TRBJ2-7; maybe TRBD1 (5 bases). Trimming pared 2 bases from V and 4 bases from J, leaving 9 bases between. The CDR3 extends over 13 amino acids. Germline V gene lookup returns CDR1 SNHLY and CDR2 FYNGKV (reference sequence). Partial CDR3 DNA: TGTGCCAGCAGCTTACCCGACAGATATGAACAGTAC. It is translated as CASSLPDRYEQY. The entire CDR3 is CASSLPDRYEQYF.

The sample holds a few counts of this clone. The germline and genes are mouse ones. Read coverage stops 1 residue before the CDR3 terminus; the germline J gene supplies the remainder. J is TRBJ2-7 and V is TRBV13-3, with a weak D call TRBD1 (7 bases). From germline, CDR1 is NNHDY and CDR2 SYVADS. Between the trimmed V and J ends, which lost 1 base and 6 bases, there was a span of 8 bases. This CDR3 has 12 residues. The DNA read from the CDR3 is TGTGCCAGCAGTGATAAGGGGGCTGAACAGTAC. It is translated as CASSDKGAEQY. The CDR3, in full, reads CASSDKGAEQYF.

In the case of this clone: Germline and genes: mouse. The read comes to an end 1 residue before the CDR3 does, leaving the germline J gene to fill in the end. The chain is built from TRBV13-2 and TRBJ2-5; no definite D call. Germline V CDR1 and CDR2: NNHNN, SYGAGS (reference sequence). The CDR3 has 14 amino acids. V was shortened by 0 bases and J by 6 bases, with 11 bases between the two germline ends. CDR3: CASGDAREVDTQYF. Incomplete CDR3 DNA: TGTGCCAGCGGTGATGCTAGGGAGGTTGACACCCAGTAC.

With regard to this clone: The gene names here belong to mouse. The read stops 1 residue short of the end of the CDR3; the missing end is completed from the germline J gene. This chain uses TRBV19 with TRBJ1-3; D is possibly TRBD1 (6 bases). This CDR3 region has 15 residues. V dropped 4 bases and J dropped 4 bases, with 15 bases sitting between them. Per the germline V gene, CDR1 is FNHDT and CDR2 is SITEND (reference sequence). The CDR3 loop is CASSPSGARGNTLYF. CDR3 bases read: TGTGCCAGCAGTCCCTCAGGGGCGCGGGGAAATACGCTCTAT.

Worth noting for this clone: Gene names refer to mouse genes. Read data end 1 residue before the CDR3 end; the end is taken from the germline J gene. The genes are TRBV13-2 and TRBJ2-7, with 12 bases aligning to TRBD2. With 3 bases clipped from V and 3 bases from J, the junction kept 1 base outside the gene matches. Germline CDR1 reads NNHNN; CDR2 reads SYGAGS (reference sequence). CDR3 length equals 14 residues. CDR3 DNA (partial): TGTGCCAGCGGTGGGACTGGGGGGGGCTATGAACAGTAC. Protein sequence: CASGGTGGGYEQY. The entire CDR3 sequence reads CASGGTGGGYEQYF.

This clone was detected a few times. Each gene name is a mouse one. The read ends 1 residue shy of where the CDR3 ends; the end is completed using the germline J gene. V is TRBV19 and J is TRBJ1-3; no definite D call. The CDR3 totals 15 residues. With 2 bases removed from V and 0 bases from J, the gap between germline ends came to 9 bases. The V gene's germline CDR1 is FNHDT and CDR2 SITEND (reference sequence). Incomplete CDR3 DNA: TGTGCCAGCAGTATCACCCCCAGTTCTGGAAATACGCTCTAT. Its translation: CASSITPSSGNTLY. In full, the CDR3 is CASSITPSSGNTLYF.

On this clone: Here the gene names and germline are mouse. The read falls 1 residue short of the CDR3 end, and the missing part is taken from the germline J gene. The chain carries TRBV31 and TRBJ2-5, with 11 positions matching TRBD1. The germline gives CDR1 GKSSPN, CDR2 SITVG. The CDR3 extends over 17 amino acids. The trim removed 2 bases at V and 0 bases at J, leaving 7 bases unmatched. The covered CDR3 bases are TGTGCCTGGAGTGGGGACAGGGGGATGGTTAACCAAGACACCCAGTAC. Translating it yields CAWSGDRGMVNQDTQY. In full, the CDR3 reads CAWSGDRGMVNQDTQYF.

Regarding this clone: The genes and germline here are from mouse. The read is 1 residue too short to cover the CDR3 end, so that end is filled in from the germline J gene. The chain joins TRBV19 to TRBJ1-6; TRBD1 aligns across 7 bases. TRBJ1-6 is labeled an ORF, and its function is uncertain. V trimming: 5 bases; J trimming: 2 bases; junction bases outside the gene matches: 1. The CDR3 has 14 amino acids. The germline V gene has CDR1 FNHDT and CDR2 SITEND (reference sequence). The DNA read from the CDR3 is TGTGCCAGCAGAGGGACAGCCTATAATTCGCCCCTCTAC. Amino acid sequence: CASRGTAYNSPLY. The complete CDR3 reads CASRGTAYNSPLYF.

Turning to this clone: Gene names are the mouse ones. CDR3 sequence: CASSRDWGASYEQYF. CDR3 DNA, as far as it was read: TGTGCCAGCAGCCGGGACTGGGGGGCTTCCTATGAACAGTAC. The chain joins TRBV4 to TRBJ2-7, with 12 bases that match TRBD2. The sequenced fragment ends 1 residue before the CDR3 boundary, so the rest is inferred from the germline J gene. The junction had 3 bases not matched to a gene; V was cut back by 5 bases and J by 1 base. The CDR3 loop spans 15 amino acids. Germline V CDR1 and CDR2: LGHDT, YNNKQL (reference sequence).